This paragraph reports one T cell receptor (beta chain). Antigen: not known. Repertoires were generated with immunoSEQ multiplex PCR, while TCRdb's copy carries only in-frame clones and drops some. The top ten clones hold 4.5% to 5% of a sample with around 8,600 clones, around 77% of them seen once. This sample is drawn from a study of T cell repertoires in ileal Crohn's disease. Study background: Operated complications were stricturing disease (roughly 61%) and penetrating disease (about 39%).

Study-wide findings and caveats: Compared with CD4 T cells, sorted CD8 cells carried more expanded clones. Compared with non-smokers, active smokers at surgery showed more clonal expansions.

The specimen sequenced was ileal tissue. The TCR sequence derives from an adult with Crohn's disease.

This CDR3 is CASSSDSSNEKLFF. CDR3 nucleotides: TGTGCCAGCAGCTCCGACAGTTCCAATGAAAAACTGTTTTTT. The rearrangement uses TRBV7-6 and TRBJ1-4, with a tentative D call TRBD1 (5 bases). Germline CDR1 is SGHVS and CDR2 is FNYEAQ. V was cut by 4 bases and J by 5 bases, with 11 bases left in between. The CDR3 runs 14 residues.